In its sample, the clone carrying this T cell receptor beta chain was seen a few times. TCR sequencing used cDNA made by reverse transcription of extracted RNA. TCRdb's table, derived via immunoSEQ multiplex PCR, lists solely in-frame clones and lacks some. The sample consists of more than 110,000 clones, around 58% of them appearing once. The data belong to a study of CD8+ T cells in alopecia areata. It was from PBMCs that CD4+ and CD8+ T cells were sorted. The clonotype originates from a human donor with alopecia areata. The starting material was CD4+ T cells sorted from blood, obtained at week 0.

The CDR3 coding sequence is TGCAGCGTTCGGGGGACAGGGATCTATGGCTACACCTTC. Its translation: CSVRGTGIYGYTF. The chain joins TRBV29-1 to TRBJ1-2; 9 bases agree with TRBD1. Germline loops: CDR1 SQVTM, CDR2 ANQGSEA. V gave up 5 bases and J gave up 4 bases; unmatched junction bases: 5. The CDR3 spans 13 residues.